The rows below give T cell receptor beta chains drawn from one sample of a study of T cell clones after liver transplantation. Generated by immunoSEQ multiplex PCR, the TCRdb table keeps only in-frame clones and is missing some. The sample contains fewer than 20,000 clones, 85% to 90% of which appear only once. Sequencing used CD8+ T cells from blood, obtained 46 months after liver transplant. Receptor source: a human patient who received a liver transplant. Some T cells could come from the graft donor. CDR3s include the opening cysteine and the closing phenylalanine or tryptophan. A D gene is named only where the DNA matches it firmly.

TRBV7-2	TRBJ1-3	.	CASSPRQRSGNTIYF
TRBV27	TRBJ2-2	TRBD2	CASSPGTSGNTGELFF
TRBV5-1	TRBJ2-1	TRBD2	CASSPGTSGSIYNEQFF
TRBV27	TRBJ2-1	TRBD2	CASSFGSGSYNEQFF
TRBV7-9	TRBJ2-1	TRBD2	CASSLEIEVSGAYNEQFF
TRBV29-1	TRBJ2-7	.	CSVEGSKGDTEQYF
TRBV7-9	TRBJ1-1	.	CASSTVVEAFF
TRBV27	TRBJ2-7	.	CASSDGARSYEQYF
TRBV28	TRBJ1-1	.	CASSFGRDVDTEAFF
TRBV5-4	TRBJ2-5	.	CASSLGSGTQYF
TRBV14	TRBJ2-3	.	CARDGWDSTDTQYF
TRBV7-9	TRBJ2-1	.	CASSLGGEQFF
TRBV19	TRBJ2-7	.	CASSMGHFYEQYF
TRBV6-6	TRBJ1-1	.	CASSYTGSDTEAFF
TRBV7-2	TRBJ2-7	.	CASSWGDGSYEQYF
TRBV30	TRBJ1-2	.	CAWSGEVFNYGYTF
TRBV2	TRBJ2-7	.	CAGVVGSQSSYEQYF
TRBV14	TRBJ1-1	.	CASSLQGMRTEAFF
TRBV18	TRBJ2-2	.	CASSRIEQVTGELFF
TRBV7-9	TRBJ2-5	.	CASSLRGDTETQYF
TRBV11-2	TRBJ2-7	.	CASSVTGPEQYF
TRBV19	TRBJ1-1	.	CASSIGTPYTEAFF
TRBV2	TRBJ1-2	TRBD1	CASIDRAYGYTF
TRBV11-2	TRBJ2-1	TRBD2	CASRPLAGPLNEQFF
TRBV14	TRBJ2-5	.	CASSQARVSRRETQYF
TRBV7-8	TRBJ2-5	.	CASSPSRFQGPQETQYF
TRBV5-6	TRBJ2-5	.	CASSLGQGEETQYF
TRBV19	TRBJ2-1	.	CASNPSSPLYNEQFF
TRBV13	TRBJ2-1	.	CASSLQGNEQFF
TRBV7-6	TRBJ2-7	.	CASSPLPYGYEQYF
TRBV4-1	TRBJ2-7	TRBD2	CASSHRSGPSYEQYF
TRBV2	TRBJ1-3	.	CASSGRQSGNTIYF
TRBV4-3	TRBJ2-1	.	CASSRAPGPDEQFF
TRBV19	TRBJ2-3	TRBD2	CASSSLAGEDTQYF
TRBV28	TRBJ2-3	TRBD1	CASSLWGQNTDTQYF
TRBV7-9	TRBJ1-2	.	CASSLDEGLIMGYTF
TRBV6-5	TRBJ2-1	.	CASSPSLGGNEQFF
TRBV15	TRBJ2-7	.	CATSSRPVAYEQYF
TRBV29-1	TRBJ1-1	.	CSVVLYPEAFF
TRBV28	TRBJ1-5	.	CASSLQASNQPQHF
TRBV5-1	TRBJ2-7	.	CASSPSDSRGYEQYF
TRBV6-5	TRBJ2-7	TRBD1	CASSYRQGMYEQYF
TRBV9	TRBJ1-2	.	CASGGAYGYTF
TRBV27	TRBJ2-1	TRBD2	CASSFRTSSHGEQFF
TRBV19	TRBJ1-5	TRBD1	CAGGAGGSQPQHF
TRBV4-1	TRBJ2-1	TRBD1	CASSPGQGGNEQFF
TRBV2	TRBJ1-2	.	CASSELKVTYGYTF
TRBV2	TRBJ2-2	TRBD1	CASKAQGPTGELFF
TRBV2	TRBJ2-7	.	CASSDNRHNEQYF
TRBV10-1	TRBJ2-7	.	CASSESGVGTYEQYF
TRBV13	TRBJ1-3	.	CASSLYTGNTIYF
TRBV7-6	TRBJ2-1	TRBD2	CASSLVQAGGIYNEQFF
TRBV7-9	TRBJ2-7	.	CASSSSSYEQYF